These 14 T cell receptor beta chains share one sample of origin, sequenced in a study of CD8+ T cells in alopecia areata. Treatment of the sample: oral pan-JAK inhibitor, 5-10 mg twice daily. Sequencing templates came from extracted RNA that was reverse transcribed into cDNA. Sequencing was performed with immunoSEQ multiplex PCR; in TCRdb, only in-frame clones are kept and a portion is missing. The data show about 290,000 clones, more than 45% seen once. The sample here was CD4+ T cells sorted from blood, taken at week 24, from a patient treated with tofacitinib. The source of these receptors is a human donor with alopecia areata.

The chain combines TRBV4-1 with TRBJ1-5, with D maybe TRBD1 (6 bases). CDR1 is MGHRA, CDR2 YSYEKL, per germline. This CDR3 spans 17 amino acids. V lost 0 bases, J lost 3 bases, and 15 bases lay in between. CDR3 protein: CASSQDNRVPYNQPQHF. In DNA form, the CDR3 reads TGCGCCAGCAGCCAAGATAACAGGGTCCCTTACAATCAGCCCCAGCATTTT.

This chain joins TRBV9 and TRBJ2-2; TRBD2 agrees at 12 bases. The germline CDR1 and CDR2 sequences are SGDLS and YYNGEE. J gave up 4 bases and V 4 bases, and 5 bases lay outside the gene matches. The CDR3 runs 16 residues. Written as DNA, the CDR3 is TGTGCCAGCAGCCCGAGGACTAGCGGGGTCACCGGGGAGCTGTTTTTT. Translated: CASSPRTSGVTGELFF.

This chain uses TRBV30 with TRBJ2-5, with 7 bases aligning to TRBD1. CDR3 size: 16 residues. Germline V gene lookup returns CDR1 GTSNPN and CDR2 SVGIG (reference sequence). With 7 bases clipped from V and 2 bases from J, the junction kept 16 bases outside the gene matches. This CDR3 reads CASSAFFSTGQETQYF. The CDR3 bases are TGTGCCTCCTCCGCCTTCTTCTCGACAGGGCAAGAGACCCAGTACTTC.

The chain has TRBV13 and TRBJ1-6; no clear D. Germline CDR1 and CDR2: PRHDT and FYEKMQ (reference sequence). Between the trimmed V and J ends, which lost 1 base and 6 bases, there was a span of 1 base. The CDR3 sequence is 12 residues long. CDR3 sequence (DNA): TGTGCCAGCAGCTTAGTTAATTCACCCCTCCACTTT. Residues: CASSLVNSPLHF.

This rearrangement joins TRBV29-1 to TRBJ1-2; D gene ambiguous. The CDR3 covers 13 residues. V lost 6 bases and J lost 5, with 16 bases in between. CDR1 SQVTM and CDR2 ANQGSEA come from the germline V gene. This chain's CDR3 is CSVQGTGSYGYTF. The CDR3, as DNA: TGCAGCGTCCAAGGCACGGGGTCGTATGGCTACACCTTC.

The chain links TRBV10-3 to TRBJ1-3; TRBD1 might be the D (6 bases). V lost 4 bases to trimming and J lost 0 bases, with 16 bases between them. The germline V gene has CDR1 ENHRY and CDR2 SYGVKD. The CDR3 length is 17 residues. The CDR3 loop is CAISALSTGSSGNTIYF. The CDR3 DNA reads TGTGCCATCAGTGCCCTATCTACAGGGAGCTCTGGAAACACCATATATTTT.

The genes are TRBV7-2 and TRBJ2-3; D not certain. CDR1 and CDR2 (germline): SGHTA, FQGNSA. Trimming removed 1 base at V and 2 bases at J, with 10 bases between. The CDR3 totals 15 residues. The CDR3 here is CASSLDNYSTDTQYF. The DNA for the CDR3 is TGTGCCAGCAGCTTAGATAACTACTCCACAGATACGCAGTATTTT.

The chain employs TRBV5-4 and TRBJ1-1, with 7 positions matching TRBD1. The CDR3 runs to 15 residues. V lost 2 bases to trimming and J lost 3 bases; unmatched junction nucleotides: 7. The germline V gene has CDR1 SGHNT and CDR2 YYREEE (reference sequence). This CDR3 is CASSFPTGTDTEAFF. DNA of the CDR3: TGTGCCAGCAGCTTCCCGACAGGGACGGACACTGAAGCTTTCTTT.

This chain joins TRBV9 and TRBJ1-6; the match to TRBD1 covers 9 bases. CDR1 is SGDLS, CDR2 YYNGEE, per germline. The CDR3 is made up of 15 amino acids. The trim removed 1 base at V and 7 bases at J, leaving 3 bases unmatched. The CDR3 DNA is TGTGCCAGCAGCGTACTCGGACAGGGGAATTCACCCCTCCACTTT. It encodes CASSVLGQGNSPLHF.

This clone was seen a handful of times. The gene calls are TRBV4-2 and TRBJ2-7; possibly TRBD1 for D (6 bases). This CDR3 region has 14 residues. Looked up from germline, CDR1 is LGHNA and CDR2 is YNFKEQ. V was clipped by 0 bases and J by 7 bases, with 13 bases between them. For the CDR3, the DNA is TGTGCCAGCAGCCAAGATAATACAGGGCGGGAGCAGTACTTC. Translating gives CASSQDNTGREQYF.

The chain combines TRBV30 with TRBJ1-1; D gene ambiguous. V was pared by 0 bases and J by 6 bases, with 5 bases between. This CDR3 contains 11 residues. CDR1 and CDR2 from the germline V gene are GTSNPN and SVGIG (reference sequence). The CDR3 bases are TGTGCCTGGAGTGTAGGCCCTGAAGCTTTCTTT. Protein: CAWSVGPEAFF.

CDR3 protein: CASSPNSRAGGYTF. DNA for the CDR3: TGTGCCAGCAGTCCCAATAGCAGGGCGGGAGGCTACACCTTC. The chain is built from TRBV25-1 and TRBJ1-2; a weak D match, TRBD1 (5 bases). This CDR3 region has 14 residues. The V gene lost 5 bases and the J gene lost 8 bases, with 18 bases spanning the gap. Germline V CDR1 and CDR2: MGHDK, SYGVNS.

This clone has only a few counts. This chain connects TRBV21-1 to TRBJ2-3. TRBV21-1 is noted as a pseudogene. The CDR3 extends over 12 amino acids. In DNA form, the CDR3 reads TGTGCCAGCAGCAATCGGCGACATACGCAGTATTTT. It translates to CASSNRRHTQYF.

The V gene is TRBV28, the J gene TRBJ1-2, with D perhaps TRBD1 (5 bases). Trimming removed 5 bases from V and 5 bases from J, with 15 bases in between. The CDR3 consists of 14 residues. Germline values: CDR1 MDHEN, CDR2 SYDVKM. For the CDR3, the DNA is TGTGCCAGCAGTCCTGGGGACGGCCTGTATGGCTACACCTTC. Translated, it gives CASSPGDGLYGYTF.